This T cell receptor (beta chain) stems from a study of cytomegalovirus exposure and HLA in healthy donors (TCRdb year 2017). Study-wide context: According to an earlier analysis of several hundred of the donors, about 179 million T cells yielded 117 million unique TCR beta sequences and roughly 280 Gb of sequence data. Around 330 gigabases of sequencing data and approximately 91 million unique TCR sequences made up an early release that covered roughly 670 HLA-typed donors. Among the roughly 390 genotyped donors, about 83% belonged to the genetic ancestry cluster associated with self-reported Caucasian donors. The aim of the study was to test whether cataloging public T cell receptors could identify signatures of past pathogen exposure. The T cell repertoires of under 700 subjects were profiled by immunosequencing and related to cytomegalovirus serostatus. Along with the approximately 700-subject first cohort, a separate validation cohort of 120 different subjects was used. High-throughput TCR immunosequencing, statistical association of individual TCRs with disease status, and machine learning were combined to predict cytomegalovirus infection status. A later analysis re-analyzed previously published TCR beta repertoires from 600 to 850 donors and added high-resolution HLA genotyping to study TCR occurrence patterns. In the later analysis, no new phenotypic data were used to find candidate immune exposures; instead, reliance was placed on TCR beta sequences and their occurrence across donors. In an earlier analysis of 550 to 700 of the donors, high-throughput TCR beta sequencing was used to judge whether each TCR beta V gene segment behaved as functional or pseudogenic. Alongside the repertoire data, information on donor age, sex, ethnicity and CMV serostatus was compiled. A later genetic analysis took genome-wide SNP genotypes for about three fifths of the 666 donors and used that subset as a discovery cohort. Every repertoire in the discovery cohort had been generated on one and the same sequencing platform. Class I and class II HLA loci were covered by the typing at four-digit resolution. Typing coverage differed by locus: A, B, C, DRB1 and DQB1 were typed in roughly 620-630 donors, DQA1 in roughly 510, DPA1 in around 580, and DPB1 in 450 to 490. Because of strong linkage in the cohort, roughly five DR-DQ haplotypes were treated as single units for association and clustering. Among 398 genotyped donors of the cohort, an average of approximately 240,000 unique TCR beta nucleotide sequences were sequenced per donor, about a sixth of them non-productive.

The cohort comprised 670 or so healthy bone marrow donors. At the time of sampling, all cohort members were nominally healthy, though unrecorded immune exposures were likely present. The donor tested CMV seropositive, placing the donor among the roughly 270 seropositive members of the cohort. Each donor provided a peripheral blood sample, and peripheral blood mononuclear cells were used for TCR beta sequencing. The Qiagen DNeasy Blood Extraction Kit was used to extract genomic DNA from the blood cell samples. Summary of the overall study and its limitations: When HLA alleles, especially DR and DQ, strongly co-occurred, attributing TCR associations to individual alleles was difficult. While some public TCRs were present in many individuals, most TCR sequences turned up only very rarely across donors. According to the authors, the approach could potentially be generalized to other disease states and immunological phenotypes. Because counts were too low, 15 to 20 rarely observed V segments, including chromosome 9 orphons, were excluded from the earlier analysis of several hundred of the donors. Correlated functional status among segregating V segments might be attributable to linkage disequilibrium, but an unknown experimental factor could not be ruled out. In the study, approximately 160 TCR beta chains were listed as associated with cytomegalovirus. The cohort was sequenced for TCR beta chains only, and without alpha or paired-chain data the features that could be detected were limited. In a later analysis, HLA-associated TCR beta chains were found to be more clonally expanded and to have lower generation probabilities than equally common non-associated chains. A further reported finding was that TCR beta sequences accurately predicted the HLA-A and HLA-B alleles for most subjects in the first cohort. Roughly uniform sequencing depth across donors was assumed in presence/absence analyses, although this assumption may not hold. In a later analysis, about 16,000 TCR beta sequences were associated with specific HLA alleles at a false discovery rate of 0.05. Because HLA typing was unavailable for some donors at each locus, only the typed subset was used in association tests. According to a later analysis, parvovirus B19, influenza, CMV and Epstein-Barr virus appeared linked to several top co-occurrence clusters. The only immune exposure information available for the cohort was CMV serostatus. In both the original and validation cohorts, the classifier was reported to diagnose cytomegalovirus status with high specificity and sensitivity. In an earlier analysis of fewer than 700 of the donors, most TCR beta V segments appeared in productive rearrangements about 90% or about 30% of the time, broadly matching IMGT annotations. An association between a missense DCLRE1C variant and V-gene and J-gene trimming of TCR beta chains was found in a later genetic analysis and replicated in an independent cohort. Most CMV-associated TCR beta chains appeared to be HLA-restricted in a later analysis, and the HLA associations seemed to be driven largely by CMV exposure. In a later analysis, TCR association rates were found to vary across HLA loci, with the most associated TCRs seen for DRB1 alleles and the fewest for HLA-C alleles. In a later genetic analysis, fewer N-insertions in productive TCRs were reported among donors in an Asian-associated ancestry cluster than the roughly 700-donor mean. A cluster of highly shared sequence variants was judged likely to be a technical artifact of the sequencing pipeline. A few of the identified cytomegalovirus-associated TCR beta chains were confirmed in vitro to be specific for cytomegalovirus antigens.

The library was built by means of the immunoSEQ multiplex PCR assay. A mixture of 60 forward primers for TCR Vbeta segments and 13 reverse primers for TCR Jbeta segments was used in the multiplex PCR. Amplification of the CDR3 region of rearranged TCR beta genes was performed with a multiplex PCR assay on genomic DNA. Amplified TCR beta libraries were sequenced as 87-base-pair reads on the Illumina HiSeq System. Regarding the original processing steps: Across the 500 to 850 repertoires, a later analysis counted roughly 77 million unique TCR beta chains, 9 million to 14 million of which were shared by at least two donors. A nearest-neighbor algorithm error-corrected the raw reads and collapsed the reads into unique sequences, merging closely related sequences to remove PCR and sequencing errors. V, D and J gene segments were assigned by aligning CDR3 sequences to IMGT reference sequences. For a sequence to be retained, a match of at least six nucleotides to both a V gene segment and a J gene segment was required. A rearrangement counted as productive if the CDR3 had no stop codons and remained in frame with V and J, and every other rearrangement counted as non-productive. Following IMGT convention, CDR3 was defined as the stretch from the second conserved V-encoded cysteine to the conserved J-encoded phenylalanine. In an earlier analysis of 500 to 650 of the donors, sequences lacking an unambiguous match to a single V gene segment were excluded. In an earlier analysis of approximately 550 of the donors, V segments were called functional above 56.7% productive rearrangements and were called segregating when the between-donor standard deviation exceeded 5%. A statistical classification framework was built to diagnose cytomegalovirus status from the catalog of TCR beta chain sequences. V and J gene assignment, in a later analysis, came from comparing TCR nucleotide sequences with IMGT/GENE-DB human TR gene sequences. The TCRdist pipeline was used in a later analysis to assign CDR3 sequences and most-parsimonious VDJ recombination scenarios. A later analysis defined each TCR beta chain by its CDR3 amino acid sequence plus V-gene family, and excluded reads lacking a unique V-gene family. In a later analysis, approximately 590 highly shared, low-generation-probability nucleotide sequences were removed to address suspected cross-contamination and a sequencing artifact. For each public chain, a later analysis derived a clonal expansion index from normalized ranks of inferred template counts within each repertoire. In a later analysis, generation probabilities were computed using a VDJ recombination model fitted to out-of-frame rearrangements, and the results were checked against IGoR. A later analysis scored TCR-TCR, TCR-HLA and TCR-CMV co-occurrence with hypergeometric tests, applying a repertoire-size bias correction to TCR pairs. A later analysis estimated false discovery rates by permuting HLA or CMV assignments 20 times. A later analysis grouped co-occurring TCRs with DBSCAN, adding TCRdist sequence similarity when clustering within HLA-allele-positive subsets. Co-occurrence clustering excluded repertoires with fewer than 30,000 or more than 120,000 public chains, plus five with anomalous nucleotide sharing. The table comes from immuneACCESS by way of TCRdb, which keeps in-frame sequences with V and J called. Part of the clones is missing from these tables; in studies checked, under half for an unresolved V gene and the rest for unknown reasons. That table furnishes V, J and clone size, whereas the DNA furnished D and trimming. In this sample the table shows about 170,000 clones, 60% to 80% of which occur a single time. Around 0.89% of the sample is held by the ten biggest clonotypes.

The count of this clone is one. Which antigen it targets is not known. Base qualities are not provided; no much larger clone lies one nucleotide away. What was sequenced was PBMCs. This TCR was recovered from a woman aged 50 to 60 in good health and CMV-seropositive.

At the DNA level, the sequence is TGTGCCAGCAGGCGGACAGGGGTCGTCTATGGCTACACCTTC. The encoded protein is CASRRTGVVYGYTF. The chain links TRBV6-6 with TRBJ1-2; the junction holds 9 bases that match TRBD1. V ends up 6 bases short and J 4 bases short, with an unmatched junction base count of 6. Per the germline V gene (reference sequence), MNHNY is the CDR1 and SVGAGI is the CDR2. From its cysteine to its phenylalanine, the CDR3 spans 14 amino acids. Only the CDR3 DNA stays, 42 bases, in frame from base 1.